This is a list of T cell receptor beta chains from one sample in a study of CD8 T cells in Susac syndrome. MiXCR, applied by TCRdb to the immunoSEQ multiplex PCR reads, yields one record per CDR3 protein. Altogether 100,000 to 150,000 distinct CDR3 sequences are present, 90% to 95% being singletons, with the ten largest covering 0.065% to 0.1%. Sample: CD4+ T cells from PBMCs. The receptors derive from a human donor in good health. The CDR3 runs from the conserved cysteine through the conserved F or W. D genes are given only for firm matches. Clone size is stated in some rows and not others, as once, few, many or a class when expanded.

>TRBV20-1|TRBJ2-5|-|-
CSASAGQQETQYF
TGCAGTGCTAGTGCCGGCCAACAAGAGACCCAGTACTTC
>TRBV25-1|TRBJ2-7|-|once
CASSALRATYEQYF
TGTGCCAGCAGTGCGCTAAGGGCGACCTACGAGCAGTACTTC
>TRBV25-1|TRBJ2-3|-|once
CASSLGGSPFDDTDTQYF
TGTGCCAGCAGCTTAGGAGGCAGCCCCTTCGACGACACAGATACGCAGTATTTT
>TRBV20-1|TRBJ2-7|-|-
CSVAGALYEQYF
TGCAGTGTTGCGGGTGCGCTCTACGAGCAGTACTTC
>TRBV15|TRBJ1-2|-|-
CATSRDQGSMKFGYTF
TGTGCCACCAGCAGAGATCAAGGATCCATGAAGTTTGGCTACACCTTC
>TRBV20-1|TRBJ1-2|TRBD1|-
CSAEGQANYGYTF
TGCAGTGCGGAGGGACAGGCAAACTATGGCTACACCTTC
>TRBV21-1|TRBJ2-3|-|-
CASSKEGTDCTDTQYF
TGTGCCAGCAGCAAAGAAGGAACAGACTGCACAGATACGCAGTATTTT
>TRBV7-9|TRBJ2-5|-|-
CASSLTRLSETQYF
TGTGCCAGCAGCTTAACTAGGCTTTCAGAGACCCAGTACTTC
>TRBV5-1|TRBJ2-1|TRBD2|-
CASSLAETSAEQFF
TGCGCCAGCAGCTTGGCCGAGACTAGCGCTGAGCAGTTCTTC
>TRBV29-1|TRBJ1-1|-|-
CSVVVSTTEAFF
TGCAGCGTTGTGGTCAGTACCACTGAAGCTTTCTTT
>TRBV7-2|TRBJ2-7|-|-
CASSLHGEQYF
TGTGCCAGCAGCTTGCATGGCGAGCAGTACTTC
>TRBV7-2|TRBJ2-4|-|-
CASTTGIAKNIQYF
TGTGCCAGCACTACAGGGATAGCCAAAAACATTCAGTACTTC
>TRBV20-1|TRBJ2-6|TRBD1|-
CSAPDRGPGANVLTF
TGCAGTGCTCCCGACAGGGGGCCTGGGGCCAACGTCCTGACTTTC
>TRBV5-1|TRBJ1-4|TRBD1|-
CASSSQGVTNEKLFF
TGCGCCAGCAGCTCTCAGGGGGTTACTAATGAAAAACTGTTTTTT
>TRBV7-2|TRBJ2-3|TRBD1|few
CASSRVAAGGSDTQYF
TGTGCCAGCAGCCGAGTCGCGGCAGGGGGCTCGGATACGCAGTATTTT
>TRBV5-4|TRBJ1-1|-|-
CASSLARVGLNTEAFF
TGTGCCAGCAGCTTGGCCCGGGTTGGATTGAACACTGAAGCTTTCTTT
>TRBV7-2|TRBJ1-2|-|-
CASSGRRGEHGYTF
TGTGCCAGCAGTGGCCGAAGGGGGGAGCATGGCTACACCTTC
>TRBV24-1|TRBJ2-1|-|-
CATSETGFQEQFF
TGTGCCACCAGTGAAACAGGGTTTCAGGAGCAGTTCTTC